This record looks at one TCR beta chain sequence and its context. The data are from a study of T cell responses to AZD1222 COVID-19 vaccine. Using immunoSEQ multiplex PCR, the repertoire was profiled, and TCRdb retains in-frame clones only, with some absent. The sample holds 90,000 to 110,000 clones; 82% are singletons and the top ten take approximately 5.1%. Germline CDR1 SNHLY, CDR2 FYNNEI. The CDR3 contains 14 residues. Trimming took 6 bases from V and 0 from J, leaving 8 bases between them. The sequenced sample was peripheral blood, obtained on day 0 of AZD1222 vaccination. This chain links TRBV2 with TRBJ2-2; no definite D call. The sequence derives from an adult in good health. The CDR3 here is CASRLEANTGELFF. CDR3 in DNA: TGTGCCAGCAGACTGGAAGCGAACACCGGGGAGCTGTTTTTT.